This passage covers 20 T cell receptor beta chains from one sample sequenced in a study of patients and donors after allogeneic stem cell transplantation. Using its own MiXCR run on the RT-PCR reads, TCRdb lists one record per CDR3 protein. The table includes about 90,000 distinct CDR3 sequences, about 48% detected once. Sequencing input: blood, either unsorted or a sorted T cell fraction (not recorded which). These receptors were obtained from a human donor who was either an allogeneic HSCT recipient or a stem cell or donor lymphocyte infusion donor (not recorded which). It is not recorded whose cells these are; they may come from a transplant donor.

This clonotype came up a few times. The chain employs TRBV4-2 and TRBJ1-4; no clear D. Germline V lookup: CDR1 LGHNA, CDR2 YNFKEQ. The CDR3 has 13 residues. Trimming stripped 2 bases from V and 8 bases from J, with 9 bases between. The CDR3 DNA reads as TGTGCCAGCAGCCAATTCTTGGGCGAAAAACTGTTTTTT. It yields the protein CASSQFLGEKLFF.

Comment on this clonotype: One junction end disagrees with the germline gene, perhaps due to a read error. The rearrangement uses TRBV3-1 and TRBJ1-2; D might be TRBD1 (5 bases). The length of the CDR3 is 14 residues. The germline V gene has CDR1 LGHDT and CDR2 YNNKEL (reference sequence). The CDR3 region is CASTQTGIGYGYTF. As DNA, the CDR3 is TGTGCCAGCACCCAAACAGGCATCGGATATGGCTACACCTTC.

The V and J genes are TRBV4-3 and TRBJ1-5, with D possibly matching TRBD1 (5 bases). The CDR3 contains 13 residues. The V and J ends lost 1 base and 5 bases respectively, with 6 bases between them. From germline, CDR1 is LGHNA and CDR2 YSLEER. The CDR3 region has the DNA TGCGCCAGCAGCCAAGGGGGCCATCAGCCCCAGCATTTT. This translates into CASSQGGHQPQHF.

The V call is TRBV3-1, the J call TRBJ1-1; D is perhaps TRBD1 (6 bases). Trimming removed 3 bases at V and 4 bases at J, with 15 bases between. The germline V gene has CDR1 LGHDT and CDR2 YNNKEL (reference sequence). This CDR3 region has 15 residues. The CDR3 nucleotides read TGTGCCAGCAGCCACCTGGGGGCAGGGACCACTGAAGCTTTCTTT. Translating it yields CASSHLGAGTTEAFF.

The rearrangement uses TRBV7-8 and TRBJ1-5; TRBD1 is a possible D gene (5 bases). Germline assignment: CDR1 SGHVS and CDR2 FQNEAQ. The CDR3 extends over 12 amino acids. Between the trimmed V and J ends, which lost 5 bases and 15 bases, there was a span of 17 bases. The CDR3 DNA reads as TGTGCCAGCAGCCCGGCGGCAGGGTGGTTGCATTTT. This translates into CASSPAAGWLHF.

In this sample, this clonotype turned up a few times. The CDR3 loop reads CASSRLHQQGVDGYTF. In DNA form, the CDR3 reads TGCGCCAGCAGCCGCCTACATCAACAGGGGGTGGATGGCTACACCTTC. The chain combines TRBV4-3 with TRBJ1-2; 8 nucleotides agree with TRBD1. CDR1 and CDR2 from the germline V gene are LGHNA and YSLEER. The CDR3 is 16 amino acids. V lost 4 bases, J lost 6 bases, and 13 bases stayed unmatched.

J is TRBJ1-1 and V is TRBV12-3 or TRBV12-4, with D possibly being TRBD1 (6 bases). The ends were cut back, 3 bases at V and 7 bases at J, with 21 bases in the middle. The CDR3 is 16 residues long. The CDR3 nucleotides read TGTGCCAGCAGTTTGTCCCCGCCGGGGGGCGGGAGTGAAGCTTTCTTT. Encoded protein: CASSLSPPGGGSEAFF.

The genes are TRBV4-3 and TRBJ1-1, with 8 nucleotides matching TRBD1. Unmatched junction bases numbered 6, after V lost 5 bases and J lost 7 bases. Germline lookup yields CDR1 LGHNA and CDR2 YSLEER. The CDR3 spans 13 residues. This chain's CDR3 is CASSNPGGSEAFF. CDR3 bases: TGCGCCAGCAGCAATCCAGGGGGCAGTGAAGCTTTCTTT.

The chain links TRBV9 to TRBJ2-3; D gene uncertain. Germline values: CDR1 SGDLS, CDR2 YYNGEE. V gave up 5 bases and J gave up 2 bases, with 21 bases separating them. The CDR3 is 17 amino acids. CDR3: CASSDPRALSYTDTQYF. Written as DNA, the CDR3 is TGTGCCAGCAGTGATCCTCGTGCGTTGTCCTACACAGATACGCAGTATTTT.

The chain recombines TRBV4-3 with TRBJ1-4; D is ambiguous. Germline CDR1 is LGHNA and CDR2 is YSLEER. Trimming took off 0 bases at V and 3 bases at J, with 8 bases between the two ends. This CDR3 is built from 15 residues. CDR3 loop: CASSQDHPSNEKLFF. The CDR3 DNA reads as TGCGCCAGCAGCCAAGATCACCCTTCTAATGAAAAACTGTTTTTT.

CDR3 loop: CASSLSRSAYGYTF. The CDR3 DNA is TGTGCCAGCAGCTTAAGCCGGTCAGCCTATGGCTACACCTTC. The V call is TRBV7-2, the J call TRBJ1-2; D remains unclear. Trimming took 2 bases from V and 4 from J, leaving 11 bases between them. Germline loops: CDR1 SGHTA, CDR2 FQGNSA. The CDR3 is made up of 14 amino acids. Combining the CDR3 with reference TRBV7-2 and TRBJ1-2 gives the whole variable domain GAGVSQSPSNKVTEKGKDVELRCDPISGHTALYWYRQSLGQGLEFLIYFQGNSAPDKSGLPSDRFSAERTGGSVSTLTIQRTQQEDSAVYLCASSLSRSAYGYTFGSGTRLTVV.

V usage is TRBV7-2 and J usage is TRBJ1-6, with no clear D. Deletions cut 2 bases from V and 8 bases from J, with 7 bases between. This CDR3 is 13 amino acids long. CDR1 is SGHTA and CDR2 is FQGNSA in the germline V gene. CDR3 protein: CASSLSSDSPLHF. The CDR3 DNA reads as TGTGCCAGCAGCTTATCGTCGGATTCACCCCTCCACTTT.

In its sample, this clonotype ranks as medium-sized (0.01 to 0.1%). Here the CDR3 reads CASSPWFGNQPQHF. The CDR3 nucleotides read TGTGCCAGTAGCCCATGGTTTGGCAATCAGCCCCAGCATTTT. This chain uses TRBV19 with TRBJ1-5; D is unresolved. Germline CDR1 reads LNHDA; CDR2 reads SQIVND (reference sequence). CDR3 length: 14 amino acids. V was cut by 6 bases and J by 2 bases, with 11 bases left in between.

V gene TRBV4-3 combines with J gene TRBJ2-7; perhaps D is TRBD1 or TRBD2 (5 bases each). The CDR3 consists of 15 residues. V lost 1 base to trimming and J lost 5 bases, with 15 bases between them. Germline loops: CDR1 LGHNA, CDR2 YSLEER. CDR3 residues: CASSQALMGRDEQYF. The CDR3 nucleotides are TGCGCCAGCAGCCAAGCACTTATGGGACGGGACGAGCAGTACTTC.

In this sample, this clonotype turned up a few times. The rearrangement links TRBV29-1 to TRBJ1-1; no reliable D call. The CDR3 consists of 13 residues. V was cut by 7 bases and J by 3 bases, with 15 bases left in between. Looked up from germline, CDR1 is SQVTM and CDR2 is ANQGSEA. CDR3 region: CSGLQLRDTEAFF. CDR3 DNA sequence: TGCAGCGGTTTACAATTGAGGGACACTGAAGCTTTCTTT.

The chain joins TRBV6-2 or TRBV6-3 to TRBJ1-1, with TRBD1 as a possible D gene (5 bases). In germline, CDR1 is MNHEY, CDR2 SVGEGT. V gave up 0 bases and J gave up 8 bases, with 10 bases separating them. This CDR3 is built from 13 residues. The CDR3 loop is CASSYSRVTEAFF. In DNA, the CDR3 is TGTGCCAGCAGTTACTCCAGGGTGACCGAAGCTTTCTTT.

The DNA for the CDR3 is TGTGCCAGCAGCCACCGGGAGGAAAAACTGTTTTTT. This sequence encodes CASSHREEKLFF. The J gene is TRBJ1-4, the V gene TRBV4-2; no clear D gene. The CDR3 covers 12 residues. V gave up 3 bases and J gave up 8 bases, with 7 bases separating them. CDR1 is LGHNA, CDR2 YNFKEQ, per germline.

The V call is TRBV5-1, the J call TRBJ2-3, with unresolved D. V dropped 1 base and J dropped 6 bases, with 3 bases sitting between them. Per germline, CDR1 SGHRS and CDR2 YFSETQ. CDR3 length: 11 residues. As DNA, the CDR3 is TGCGCCAGCAGCTTGTCGGATACGCAGTATTTT. Translation gives CASSLSDTQYF.

The chain links TRBV12-3 or TRBV12-4 to TRBJ2-5; D remains unclear. CDR3 size: 15 residues. V was clipped by 0 bases and J by 1 base, with 9 bases between them. DNA for the CDR3: TGTGCCAGCAGTTTAGCGCTACTGACCCAAGAGACCCAGTACTTC. Its protein is CASSLALLTQETQYF.

V and J are TRBV12-3 or TRBV12-4 and TRBJ1-6; D is uncertain. The CDR3 extends over 13 amino acids. Trimming cost V 3 bases and J 9 bases, with 9 bases left between them. This CDR3 reads CASSFEGTSPLHF. The CDR3 DNA reads as TGTGCCAGCAGTTTCGAGGGTACTTCACCCCTCCACTTT.